This is a list of T cell receptor beta chains from one sample in a study of T-cell memory formation after mild COVID-19. TCRdb re-derived calls from the 5' RACE reads in MiXCR, one entry per CDR3 protein. The sample contains tens of thousands of distinct CDR3 sequences, about 14% of which appear only once. What was sequenced was PBMCs or a T cell subset sorted from them (not recorded which). The receptors shown here come from an adult woman who had mild COVID-19 (a few samples of this study predate the infection). Cell type and time point are not known. CDR3s include the opening cysteine and the closing phenylalanine or tryptophan. Fields, in order: V gene, CDR3 protein.

V gene: TRBV29-1; CDR3 protein: CSVGRQGVIGGTEAFF
V gene: TRBV30; CDR3 protein: CAWSGPSDEQFF
V gene: TRBV7-8; CDR3 protein: CASSSSGGHLITAEAFF
V gene: TRBV24-1; CDR3 protein: CATSDLQAGGSEQFF
V gene: TRBV4-3; CDR3 protein: CASSQESQGTGANVLTF
V gene: TRBV27; CDR3 protein: CASSSSGLARRGETQYF
V gene: TRBV25-1; CDR3 protein: CASSEFPPPSPLHF
V gene: TRBV12-3/TRBV12-4; CDR3 protein: CASSPGPIGYNEQFF
V gene: TRBV4-3; CDR3 protein: CASSQDGVTGNTEAFF
V gene: TRBV7-9; CDR3 protein: CASSSSGTGVLYTF
V gene: TRBV6-5; CDR3 protein: CASSYYGTGLKDTQYF
V gene: TRBV20-1; CDR3 protein: CSARVPGSSYNEQFF
V gene: TRBV6-6; CDR3 protein: CASSKRVGGPTEAFF
V gene: TRBV7-2; CDR3 protein: CASSLFDGDRAQYF
V gene: TRBV6-1; CDR3 protein: CASSEGTSRLLEQYF
V gene: TRBV7-2; CDR3 protein: CASSSYLYEQYF
V gene: TRBV24-1; CDR3 protein: CATSETGYTDTQYF
V gene: TRBV11-2; CDR3 protein: CASSPGTITDTQYF
V gene: TRBV6-1; CDR3 protein: CASSDPGAIAEAFF
V gene: TRBV7-2; CDR3 protein: CASSLVGGNTGELFF
V gene: TRBV7-9; CDR3 protein: CASSPRLAGGYNPNEQFF
V gene: TRBV25-1; CDR3 protein: CASSEYGKGAGETQYF
V gene: TRBV24-1; CDR3 protein: CATSDRFSRPGANVLTF
V gene: TRBV24-1; CDR3 protein: CATSGQSHGLEGKQFF
V gene: TRBV7-6; CDR3 protein: CASTTRQGASGANVLTF
V gene: TRBV6-2/TRBV6-3; CDR3 protein: CASSYPRGQVEINEQFF